The 13 T cell receptor beta chains below were found in one sample sequenced in a study of T cell clonality in common variable immunodeficiency. Some clones are missing from TCRdb's copy, which holds only in-frame ones; the method was immunoSEQ multiplex PCR. The sample contains tens of thousands of clones, none of them singletons. The sequenced material came from peripheral blood mononuclear cells. These receptors all come from a person aged 18-70 years in good health.

This clone was recorded many times. The read halts 3 residues ahead of the CDR3 end, with the missing end drawn from the germline J gene. V gene TRBV5-4 combines with J gene TRBJ2-3; D uncertain. Between the trimmed V and J ends, which lost 1 base and 0 bases, there was a span of 6 bases. CDR1 and CDR2 from the germline V gene are SGHNT and YYREEE (reference sequence). The CDR3 length is 14 residues. CDR3 bases read: TGTGCCAGCAGCTTGCAACGGAGCACAGATACG. Amino acids: CASSLQRSTDT. The CDR3 in its entirety is CASSLQRSTDTQYF.

Many counts were recorded for this clone. The CDR3 end falls 3 residues outside the read, so it is completed with the germline J gene. This rearrangement joins TRBV11-2 to TRBJ1-1; a weak D match, TRBD1 (6 bases). The germline CDR1 and CDR2 sequences are SGHAT and FQNNGV. This CDR3 has 13 amino acids. V shed 7 bases and J shed 5 bases, with 14 bases lying between them. The chain's CDR3 is CASTLAGETEAFF. CDR3 bases read: TGTGCCAGCACCCTCGCAGGGGAAACTGAA. Full variable domain (outside the CDR3, taken from reference TRBV11-2 and TRBJ1-1): EAGVAQSPRYKIIEKRQSVAFWCNPISGHATLYWYQQILGQGPKLLIQFQNNGVVDDSQLPKDRFSAERLKGVDSTLKIQPAKLEDSAVYLCASTLAGETEAFFGQGTRLTVV.

This clone showed up many times. The CDR3 is cut off 3 residues early in the read; its end comes from the germline J gene. The chain carries TRBV19 and TRBJ1-1; D gene uncertain. CDR1 LNHDA and CDR2 SQIVND come from the germline V gene (reference sequence). Trimming took 2 bases from V and 0 from J, leaving 4 bases between them. CDR3 length: 13 amino acids. The chain's CDR3 is CASSISVNTEAFF. Incomplete CDR3 DNA: TGTGCCAGTAGTATAAGCGTGAACACTGAA.

The sample holds many counts of this clone. The read ends 3 residues before the CDR3 terminus; that terminus is restored from the germline J gene. The rearrangement links TRBV7-6 to TRBJ2-1, with D maybe TRBD2 (5 bases). The ends were cut back, 5 bases at V and 9 bases at J, with 23 bases in the middle. This CDR3 is built from 16 residues. Germline V gene sequence: CDR1 SGHVS, CDR2 FNYEAQ. The CDR3 sequence is CASSPLQARGASEQFF. CDR3 DNA (partial): TGTGCCAGCAGCCCTCTCCAGGCTCGGGGAGCCAGTGAG. Drawing the rest from reference TRBV7-6 and TRBJ2-1, the complete variable domain is GAGVSQSPRYKVTKRGQDVALRCDPISGHVSLYWYRQALGQGPEFLTYFNYEAQQDKSGLPNDRFSAERPEGSISTLTIQRTEQRDSAMYRCASSPLQARGASEQFFGPGTRLTVL.

Ten or more counts support this clone. With the read ending 3 residues before the CDR3 end, the germline J gene is used to fill in that end. The J gene is TRBJ2-7, the V gene TRBV7-6; 8 nucleotides align to TRBD1. V lost 4 bases to trimming and J lost 2 bases; unmatched junction nucleotides: 4. Germline V lookup: CDR1 SGHVS, CDR2 FNYEAQ. CDR3 length equals 14 residues. CDR3 sequence: CASSSRQGTYEQYF. The DNA read from the CDR3 is TGTGCCAGCAGCTCCAGACAGGGGACCTACGAG.

This clone was picked up many times. The observed sequence ends 3 residues before the CDR3 terminus, with the missing tail filled in from the germline J gene. The chain uses TRBV2 and TRBJ2-1; 9 bases are shared with TRBD1. V was pared by 5 bases and J by 7 bases, with 21 bases of the junction left unmatched. The CDR3 sequence is 19 residues long. Per the germline V gene, CDR1 is SNHLY and CDR2 is FYNNEI. The sequenced part of the CDR3 DNA is TGTGCCAGCAGTCATGACATAGACAGGGGGGCGAGGCCTAAAAATGAG. Translating gives CASSHDIDRGARPKNE. The entire CDR3 is CASSHDIDRGARPKNEQFF.

The table lists this clone with many counts. The read falls 3 residues short of the CDR3 end, and the missing part is taken from the germline J gene. The chain combines TRBV6-1 with TRBJ1-2; D possibly corresponds to TRBD1 (5 bases). There are 14 residues in the CDR3. CDR1 and CDR2 (germline): MNHNS, SASEGT. Trimming pared 1 base from V and 4 bases from J, leaving 10 bases between. The CDR3 reads CASSEGSGLYGYTF. The CDR3 bases that were read are TGTGCCAGCAGTGAAGGCTCAGGGCTCTATGGC.

This clone was counted many times. The sequence runs out 3 residues before the end of the CDR3; the remainder is reconstructed from the germline J gene. This chain uses TRBV28 with TRBJ2-1; maybe TRBD2 (5 bases). The V gene's germline CDR1 is MDHEN and CDR2 SYDVKM. There are 15 residues in the CDR3. The V and J ends lost 2 bases and 8 bases respectively, with 16 bases between them. Partial CDR3 DNA: TGTGCCAGCAGTTTAGATGTCGGCAGTAGCGATGAG. It codes for CASSLDVGSSDE. The CDR3 as a whole reads CASSLDVGSSDEQFF.

In its sample, this clone was seen many times. The observed sequence ends 3 residues before the CDR3 terminus, with the missing tail filled in from the germline J gene. The chain combines TRBV11-2 with TRBJ1-2; D ambiguous. Deletions cut 6 bases from V and 2 bases from J, with 10 bases between. The CDR3 extends over 13 amino acids. The germline gives CDR1 SGHAT, CDR2 FQNNGV. The sequenced part of the CDR3 DNA is TGTGCCAGCAGTCCCGTAGGGAACTATGGC. Translated: CASSPVGNYG. The full CDR3 is CASSPVGNYGYTF.

This clone was seen at least ten times. The read halts 3 residues ahead of the CDR3 end, with the missing end drawn from the germline J gene. The V call is TRBV19, the J call TRBJ1-2; D might be TRBD1 (6 bases). CDR3 size: 16 residues. Looked up from germline, CDR1 is LNHDA and CDR2 is SQIVND (reference sequence). The CDR3 DNA, read in part, is TGTGCCAGTACCCTGCAACACTGGGGGCGCGGGTTCGGC. Its translation is CASTLQHWGRGFG. The CDR3 as a whole reads CASTLQHWGRGFGYTF. Drawing the rest from reference TRBV19 and TRBJ1-2, the complete variable domain is DGGITQSPKYLFRKEGQNVTLSCEQNLNHDAMYWYRQDPGQGLRLIYYSQIVNDFQKGDIAEGYSVSREKKESFPLTVTSAQKNPTAFYLCASTLQHWGRGFGYTFGSGTRLTVV.

This clone was seen at least ten times. The read terminates 3 residues before the CDR3 end, so the remaining end is supplied by the germline J gene. The chain is built from TRBV10-3 and TRBJ2-7; 8 bases match TRBD2. The germline CDR1 and CDR2 sequences are ENHRY and SYGVKD. The CDR3 length is 12 residues. V lost 7 bases and J lost 4; bases outside the gene matches: 3. CDR3 DNA, as far as it was read: TGTGCCATCAAGGCTAGCGGGTACGAG. Translation: CAIKASGYE. The full-length CDR3 reads as CAIKASGYEQYF.

In this sample, this clone turned up many times. The sequenced part of the CDR3 DNA is TGCAGTGCTAGAAAGGCAGGGGGAAATAGCAATCAGCCC. Translation gives CSARKAGGNSNQP. The entire CDR3 sequence reads CSARKAGGNSNQPQHF. The chain employs TRBV20-1 and TRBJ1-5; 7 bases align to TRBD1. The sequenced fragment ends 3 residues before the CDR3 boundary, so the rest is inferred from the germline J gene. J lost 0 bases, V lost 2 bases, and 7 bases had no gene match. The germline CDR1 and CDR2 sequences are DFQATT and SNEGSKA (reference sequence). The CDR3 loop spans 16 amino acids.

This clone came up many times. Read data end 3 residues before the CDR3 end; the end is taken from the germline J gene. This sequence joins TRBV6-8 and TRBJ2-7, with D maybe TRBD2 (7 bases). The length of the CDR3 is 15 residues. Looked up from germline, CDR1 is MNHGY and CDR2 is SAAAGT. V lost 7 bases and J lost 3, with 19 bases in between. The part of the CDR3 DNA that was read is TGTGCCAGCAAGGGAGGGGCAGGACAGAACTACGAG. It translates to CASKGGAGQNYE. The entire CDR3 protein reads CASKGGAGQNYEQYF.